The entry below gives a single T cell receptor (beta chain) sequence along with its context. Study members were between roughly 18 and 89 years old and lived in 20 to 30 US regions. Either two negative PCRs, clearance, or symptom resolution qualified Cohort 3 donors as recovered. The data were obtained in a study of blood T cell repertoires in COVID-19. Study as a whole: In each case, the material was cDNA or gDNA derived from T cells, B-cell-depleted T cells, or PBMCs.

The data were produced by immunoSEQ multiplex PCR, yet TCRdb's version contains in-frame clones alone and is incomplete. The sample has a few hundred thousand clones, around nine tenths seen once; the top ten hold 6% to 7%. Sequencing used PBMCs or T cells enriched from blood (not recorded which). The sequence was collected from a middle-aged woman who had recovered from COVID-19.

CDR3 region: CATRSASAEYEQYF. The CDR3 DNA reads TGTGCCACGCGCAGTGCTAGCGCGGAGTACGAGCAGTACTTC. The chain carries TRBV28 and TRBJ2-7; D perhaps matches TRBD2 (6 bases). Trimming took 10 bases from V and 4 from J, leaving 20 bases between them. CDR1 MDHEN and CDR2 SYDVKM come from the germline V gene. This CDR3 region has 14 residues. The full variable domain, its missing parts supplied by reference TRBV28 and TRBJ2-7, is DVKVTQSSRYLVKRTGEKVFLECVQDMDHENMFWYRQDPGLGLRLIYFSYDVKMKEKGDIPEGYSVSREKKERFSLILESASTNQTSMYLCATRSASAEYEQYFGPGTRLTVT.